This T cell receptor beta chain was identified in a study of vaccination and CD4 T cells after COVID-19. At the level of the study: Stimuli were overlapping spike peptide pools of SARS-CoV-2 and three common cold coronaviruses (HCoV-NL63, HCoV-OC43, HCoV-229E). Culture controls were given either a CEFX pool, an HIV-1 Nef pool, or no peptide.

Sequence data for DNA of cultured CD4+ T cells were generated by the Oncomine TCR Beta short-read assay. TCRdb re-analysed the PCR reads in MiXCR, keeping a single row per CDR3 protein. This sample has some 18,000 distinct CDR3 sequences, with about 56% found just once. Treatment here: approximately nine-day PBMC culture with coronavirus spike peptide pools or control peptides (ViraFEST assay). Following expansion of antigen-specific T cells with peptide pools, ViraFEST then sequenced TCRs. Negative selection recovered the CD4+ T cells once they had spent nine to eleven days in culture. Per the germline V gene, CDR1 is SGHTA and CDR2 is FQGTGA. This CDR3 region has 13 residues. This clonotype was seen more than once but under ten times. Antigen: not known. Its ends do not fully match the called genes, so a read error is possible.

This clonotype was obtained from a human donor who had recovered from COVID-19. V gene TRBV7-3 combines with J gene TRBJ2-3, with 8 bases fitting TRBD1. Sequenced material: CD4+ T cells from blood, cultured in vitro. The CDR3 nucleotides read TGTGCCAACAGCGACGGACAGGGCGATACGCAGTATTTT. Translation: CANSDGQGDTQYF.